In its sample, the clone carrying this TCR beta chain was seen a few times. Its antigen is undetermined. Trimming cost V 2 bases and J 6 bases; bases outside gene matches: 2. The CDR3 is made up of 14 amino acids. From germline, CDR1 is SGHAT and CDR2 FQNNGV. These data come from a study of T cell responses to AZD1222 COVID-19 vaccine. Looking at the study overall: Pooled together were second doses at about 4 or about 12 weeks. Study results and limitations: The sample set comprised mostly white British donors with more females, and clonal diversity was possibly underestimated. In all cases, repertoires were sampled only after the peak T cell response. Only six people who got AZD1222 tested seropositive at baseline.

Only in-frame clones appear in the TCRdb table, and some are missing; sequencing was by immunoSEQ multiplex PCR. The table lists about 120,000 clones, 85% to 90% of them singletons, with approximately 7.6% in the top ten. Sequenced here: peripheral blood, sampled on day 0 of AZD1222 vaccination. The chain couples TRBV11-2 to TRBJ2-2, with TRBD1 matching 8 bases. The sequence came from an adult in good health. The CDR3 protein is CASSLRQGPGELFF. The CDR3 DNA follows: TGTGCCAGCAGCTTAAGACAGGGGCCCGGGGAGCTGTTTTTT.